This TCR beta chain emerged from a study of CD4 T cells in relation to SARS-CoV-2 and coronaviruses. Notes on this clone: The antigen remains unidentified.

The repertoire was sequenced with immunoSEQ multiplex PCR; TCRdb's copy has only in-frame clones and lacks some. In the table there are over 35,000 clones, over 70% of which are singletons. The sample taken for sequencing was memory CD4+ T cells from PBMCs, cultured in vitro. This receptor was obtained from an adult with COVID-19.

CDR3 DNA: TGTGCCAGCAGCGTGGCGACTTCAACCTACGAGCAGTACTTC. Its protein product is CASSVATSTYEQYF. The gene calls are TRBV9 and TRBJ2-7; unclear D gene. Trimming stripped 2 bases from V and 2 bases from J, with 11 bases between. This CDR3 contains 14 residues. Germline CDR1 is SGDLS and CDR2 is YYNGEE.